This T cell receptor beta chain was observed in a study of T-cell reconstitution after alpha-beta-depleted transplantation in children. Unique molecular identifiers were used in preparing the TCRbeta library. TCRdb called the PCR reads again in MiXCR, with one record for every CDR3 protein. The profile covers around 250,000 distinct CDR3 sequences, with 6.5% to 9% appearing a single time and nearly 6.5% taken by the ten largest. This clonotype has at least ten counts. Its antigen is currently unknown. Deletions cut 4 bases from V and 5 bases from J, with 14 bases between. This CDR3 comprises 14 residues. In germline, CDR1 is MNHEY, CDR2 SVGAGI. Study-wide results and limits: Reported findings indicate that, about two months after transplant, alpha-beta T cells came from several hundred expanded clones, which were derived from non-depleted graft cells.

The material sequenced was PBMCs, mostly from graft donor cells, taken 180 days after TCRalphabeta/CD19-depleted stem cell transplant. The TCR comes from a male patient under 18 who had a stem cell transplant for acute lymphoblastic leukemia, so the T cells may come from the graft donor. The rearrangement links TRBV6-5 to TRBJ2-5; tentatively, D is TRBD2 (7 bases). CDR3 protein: CASSSKRGGETQYF. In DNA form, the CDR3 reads TGTGCCAGCAGTTCCAAGAGGGGGGGCGAGACCCAGTACTTC.